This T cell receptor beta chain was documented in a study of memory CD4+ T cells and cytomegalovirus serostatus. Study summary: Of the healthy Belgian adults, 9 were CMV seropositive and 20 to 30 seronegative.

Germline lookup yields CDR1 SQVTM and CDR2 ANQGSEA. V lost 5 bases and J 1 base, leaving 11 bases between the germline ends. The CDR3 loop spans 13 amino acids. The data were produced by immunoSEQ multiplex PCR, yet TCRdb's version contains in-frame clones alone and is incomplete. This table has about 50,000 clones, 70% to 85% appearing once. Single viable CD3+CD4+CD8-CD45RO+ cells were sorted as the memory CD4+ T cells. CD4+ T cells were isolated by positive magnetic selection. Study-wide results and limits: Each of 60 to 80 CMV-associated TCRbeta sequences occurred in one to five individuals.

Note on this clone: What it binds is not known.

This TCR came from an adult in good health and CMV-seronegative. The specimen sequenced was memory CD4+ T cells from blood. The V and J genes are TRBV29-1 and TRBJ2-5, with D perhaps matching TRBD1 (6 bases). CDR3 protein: CSVRTGSQETQYF. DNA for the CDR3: TGCAGCGTTCGAACAGGGTCCCAAGAGACCCAGTACTTC.